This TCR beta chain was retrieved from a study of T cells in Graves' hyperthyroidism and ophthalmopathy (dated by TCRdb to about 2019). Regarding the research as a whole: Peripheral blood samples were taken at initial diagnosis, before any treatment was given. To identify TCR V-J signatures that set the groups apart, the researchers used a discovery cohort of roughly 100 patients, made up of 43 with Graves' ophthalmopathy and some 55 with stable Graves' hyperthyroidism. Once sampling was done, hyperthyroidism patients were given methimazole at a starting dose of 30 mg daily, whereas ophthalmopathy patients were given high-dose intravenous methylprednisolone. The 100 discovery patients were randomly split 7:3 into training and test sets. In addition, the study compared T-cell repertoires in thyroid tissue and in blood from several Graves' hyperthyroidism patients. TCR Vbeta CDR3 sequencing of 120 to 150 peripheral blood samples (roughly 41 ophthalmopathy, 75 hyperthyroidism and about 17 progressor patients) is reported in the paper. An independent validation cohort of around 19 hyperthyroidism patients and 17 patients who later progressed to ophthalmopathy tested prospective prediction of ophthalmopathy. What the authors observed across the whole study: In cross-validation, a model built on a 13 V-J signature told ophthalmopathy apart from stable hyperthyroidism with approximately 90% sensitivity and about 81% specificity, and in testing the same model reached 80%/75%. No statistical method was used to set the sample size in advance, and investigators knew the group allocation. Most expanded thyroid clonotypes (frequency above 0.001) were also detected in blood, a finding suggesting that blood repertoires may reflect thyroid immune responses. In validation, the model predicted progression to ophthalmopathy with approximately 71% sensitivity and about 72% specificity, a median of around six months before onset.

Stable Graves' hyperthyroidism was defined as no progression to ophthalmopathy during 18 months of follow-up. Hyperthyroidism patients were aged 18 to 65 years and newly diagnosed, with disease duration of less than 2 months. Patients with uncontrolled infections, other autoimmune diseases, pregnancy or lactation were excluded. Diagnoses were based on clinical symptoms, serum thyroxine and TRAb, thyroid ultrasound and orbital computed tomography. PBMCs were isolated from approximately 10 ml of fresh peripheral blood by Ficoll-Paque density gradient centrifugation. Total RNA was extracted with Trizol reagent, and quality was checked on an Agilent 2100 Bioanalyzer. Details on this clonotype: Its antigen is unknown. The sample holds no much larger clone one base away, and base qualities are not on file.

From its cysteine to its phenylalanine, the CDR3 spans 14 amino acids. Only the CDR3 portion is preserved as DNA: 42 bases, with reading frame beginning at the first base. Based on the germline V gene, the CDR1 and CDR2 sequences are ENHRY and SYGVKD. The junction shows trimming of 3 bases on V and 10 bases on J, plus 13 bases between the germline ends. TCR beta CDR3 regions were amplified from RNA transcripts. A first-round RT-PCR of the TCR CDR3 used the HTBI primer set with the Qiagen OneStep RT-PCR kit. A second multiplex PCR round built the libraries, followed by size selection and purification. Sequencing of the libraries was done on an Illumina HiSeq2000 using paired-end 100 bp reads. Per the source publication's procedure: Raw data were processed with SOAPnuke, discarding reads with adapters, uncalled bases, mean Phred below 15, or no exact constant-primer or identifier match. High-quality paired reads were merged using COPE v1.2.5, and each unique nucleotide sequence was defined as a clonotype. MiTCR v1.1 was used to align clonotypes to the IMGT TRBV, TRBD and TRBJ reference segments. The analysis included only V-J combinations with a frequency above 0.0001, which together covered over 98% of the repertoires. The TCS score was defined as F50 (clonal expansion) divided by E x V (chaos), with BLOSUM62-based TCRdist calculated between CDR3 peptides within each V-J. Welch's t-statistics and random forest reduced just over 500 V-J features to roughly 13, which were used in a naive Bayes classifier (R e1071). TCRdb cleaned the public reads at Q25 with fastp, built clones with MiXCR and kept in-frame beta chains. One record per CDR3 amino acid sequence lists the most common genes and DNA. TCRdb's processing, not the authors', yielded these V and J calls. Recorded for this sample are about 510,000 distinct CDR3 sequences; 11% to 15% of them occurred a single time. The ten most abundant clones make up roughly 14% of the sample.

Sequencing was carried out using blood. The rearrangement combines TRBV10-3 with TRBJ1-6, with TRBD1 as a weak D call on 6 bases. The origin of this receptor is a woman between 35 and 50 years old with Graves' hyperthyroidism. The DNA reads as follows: TGTGCCATCAGTGAAGACGGGGGGGGCTCACCCCTCCACTTT. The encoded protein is CAISEDGGGSPLHF.